This TCR beta chain came from a study of regulatory T cells in long-lasting Graves disease. iRepertoire HTBI primers and Arm-PCR of CDR3 regions built TCR beta libraries. MiXCR was run by TCRdb on the multiplex PCR reads, yielding one entry per CDR3 protein. The profile shows roughly 400,000 distinct CDR3 sequences, about 17% of them singletons. CDR1 SEHNR and CDR2 FQNEAQ come from the germline V gene (reference sequence). This CDR3 is 20 amino acids long. V lost 2 bases to trimming and J lost 4 bases; unmatched junction nucleotides: 18. Time point here: newly diagnosed GD, antithyroid drugs for less than 3 months. PBMC-extracted RNA yielded the TCR library. A further study also used this sample, focusing on T cells in Graves' hyperthyroidism and ophthalmopathy.

The sample here was peripheral blood mononuclear cells (PBMCs), taken at new diagnosis, from a patient treated with antithyroid drugs. This sequence was found in a young woman with Graves disease. The V gene is TRBV7-9, the J gene TRBJ2-3; 10 nucleotides line up with TRBD2. The CDR3 DNA reads TGTGCCAGCAGCTTATGGGCTAGCGGGAGTGGTGGCCTCACCGCAGATACGCAGTATTTT. Translating gives CASSLWASGSGGLTADTQYF.